This TCR beta chain originates from a study of blood T cells in healthy people across ages. This clonotype was seen only a few times. V was trimmed by 3 bases and J by 8 bases, leaving 11 bases between them. The germline V gene encodes CDR1 DFQATT and CDR2 SNEGSKA (reference sequence). The CDR3 spans 12 residues. Together with a sample-barcoded 5' primer, a J-beta primer mix was included in a second PCR lasting roughly 6 to 12 cycles. Every cDNA molecule carried a tag from a template-switch adaptor bearing 12 random nucleotides. TCRdb redid the calling of the 5' RACE reads with MiXCR, one entry per CDR3 protein. Here the sample spans more than 650,000 distinct CDR3 sequences, about 20% being singletons.

Sequences were obtained from blood. V gene TRBV20-1 combines with J gene TRBJ1-3; the D is unclear. This receptor was identified in a man between 65 and 85 years old in good health. The DNA of the CDR3 is TGCAGTGCTAGTTCCGATGGGGACACCATATATTTT. Protein sequence: CSASSDGDTIYF.